Below, 30 T cell receptor beta chains from the same sample are listed, as sequenced in a study of stem cell transplantation in POMP-related autoinflammatory disease. Clones were sequenced by immunoSEQ multiplex PCR, and TCRdb holds only the in-frame ones, with some missing. This repertoire shows 9,000 to 10,000 clones, about 76% found once; its top ten account for approximately 4.5%. This specimen consisted of CD4+ T cells from PBMCs, obtained after stem cell transplantation. These receptors were taken from a human patient with POMP-related autoinflammation and immune dysregulation (PRAID). Certain T cells may be donor cells from the graft.

J is TRBJ2-1 and V is TRBV28; 9 bases match TRBD1. V lost 1 base, J lost 1 base, and 2 bases stayed unmatched. Germline CDR1 is MDHEN and CDR2 is SYDVKM. The CDR3 is 16 residues long. CDR3 protein: CASSLFGQGSYNEQFF. As DNA, the CDR3 is TGTGCCAGCAGTTTATTTGGACAGGGGTCCTACAATGAGCAGTTCTTC. The entire variable domain, with the rest obtained from reference TRBV28 and TRBJ2-1, is as follows: DVKVTQSSRYLVKRTGEKVFLECVQDMDHENMFWYRQDPGLGLRLIYFSYDVKMKEKGDIPEGYSVSREKKERFSLILESASTNQTSMYLCASSLFGQGSYNEQFFGPGTRLTVL.

The chain uses TRBV18 and TRBJ2-7; D gene uncertain. From germline, CDR1 is KGHSH and CDR2 LQKENI. Trimming pared 3 bases from V and 0 bases from J, leaving 9 bases between. This CDR3 has 14 residues. In DNA, the CDR3 is TGTGCCAGCTCACCTCAACGGAACTCCTACGAGCAGTACTTC. This translates into CASSPQRNSYEQYF.

The V and J genes are TRBV24-1 and TRBJ2-6, with TRBD1 identical over 8 bases. CDR3 length: 17 residues. With V trimmed by 3 bases and J by 0 bases, 3 bases remained unmatched. The V gene's germline CDR1 is KGHDR and CDR2 SFDVKD. The CDR3 coding sequence is TGTGCCACCAGTGATGGACAGGGTACCTCTGGGGCCAACGTCCTGACTTTC. Amino acids: CATSDGQGTSGANVLTF.

CDR3 nucleotide sequence: TGTGCCAGCAGCTTACAACACGGGTGGGTCAGGACCCAGTACTTC. Residues: CASSLQHGWVRTQYF. The J gene is TRBJ2-5, the V gene TRBV7-2, with unresolved D. Germline-derived CDR1 and CDR2 are SGHTA and FQGNSA. Trimming left V 2 bases short and J 7 bases short, with 17 bases between. CDR3 length equals 15 residues.

This chain connects TRBV18 to TRBJ1-6; D gene uncertain. The germline V gene encodes CDR1 KGHSH and CDR2 LQKENI. V was shortened by 6 bases and J by 0 bases, with 9 bases between the two germline ends. The CDR3 is made up of 15 amino acids. The CDR3 spells CASSLASSYNSPLHF. Here the CDR3 DNA reads TGTGCCAGCTCGCTGGCCAGCTCCTATAATTCACCCCTCCACTTT.

This chain joins TRBV6-5 and TRBJ1-1; maybe TRBD1 (5 bases). V lost 4 bases, J lost 8 bases, and 8 bases lay in between. Germline assignment: CDR1 MNHEY and CDR2 SVGAGI. The CDR3 extends over 11 amino acids. DNA for the CDR3: TGTGCCAGCAGTTTCGGGACCGAAGCTTTCTTT. Protein sequence: CASSFGTEAFF.

Here the CDR3 DNA reads TGTGCCAGCAGCTTAGGACAGGCCACTGAAGCTTTCTTT. Amino acid sequence: CASSLGQATEAFF. The chain combines TRBV7-2 with TRBJ1-1, with a tentative D call TRBD1 (6 bases). The CDR3 length is 13 residues. V lost 1 base, J lost 4 bases, and 7 bases lay in between. Germline CDR1 SGHTA, CDR2 FQGNSA.

J is TRBJ2-1 and V is TRBV6-5; 9 bases fit TRBD2. This CDR3 comprises 15 residues. V gave up 7 bases and J gave up 7 bases; unmatched junction bases: 11. Germline values: CDR1 MNHEY, CDR2 SVGAGI. The CDR3 here is CASTMTGLAINEQFF. In nucleotides, the CDR3 is TGTGCCAGCACCATGACAGGACTAGCGATAAATGAGCAGTTCTTC.

The chain joins TRBV4-3 to TRBJ2-7; D is perhaps TRBD2 (5 bases). This CDR3 contains 13 residues. V lost 0 bases and J lost 6, with 9 bases in between. Germline V gene data show CDR1 as LGHNA and CDR2 as YSLEER. The CDR3 spells CASSQDGLGEQYF. The CDR3 DNA reads as TGCGCCAGCAGCCAAGATGGACTCGGCGAGCAGTACTTC.

This clone came up once. The rearrangement links TRBV6-2 or TRBV6-3 to TRBJ2-2; no clear D. Trimming removed 2 bases from V and 2 bases from J, with 3 bases in between. Germline V gives CDR1 MNHEY, CDR2 SVGEGT. The CDR3 has 13 residues. For the CDR3, the DNA is TGTGCCAGCAGTTACGTTAACACCGGGGAGCTGTTTTTT. It yields the protein CASSYVNTGELFF.

This clone was found a few times. The chain recombines TRBV7-9 with TRBJ1-2, with TRBD1 matching 7 bases. Trimming removed 1 base from V and 7 bases from J; junction bases left unmatched: 6. Germline V gene data show CDR1 as SEHNR and CDR2 as FQNEAQ (reference sequence). The CDR3 is 14 residues long. The chain's CDR3 is CASSLGDRGGGYTF. CDR3 DNA sequence: TGTGCCAGCAGCTTAGGGGACAGAGGTGGTGGCTACACCTTC.

This clone has more than one count but fewer than ten. This chain links TRBV11-3 with TRBJ2-7; 8 bases fit TRBD2. This CDR3 spans 18 amino acids. With V trimmed by 4 bases and J by 5 bases, 19 bases remained unmatched. From germline, CDR1 is SGHNT and CDR2 YENEEA. The CDR3 loop reads CASSSRGGAAGKRDEQYF. The CDR3, as DNA: TGTGCCAGCAGCTCCCGGGGGGGGGCGGCGGGGAAAAGGGACGAGCAGTACTTC.

The chain uses TRBV3-1 (or the pseudogene TRBV3-2) and TRBJ1-1; D is undetermined. Deletions cut 1 base from V and 3 bases from J, with 9 bases between. This CDR3 has 14 amino acids. Germline values: CDR1 LGHDT, CDR2 YNNKEL (reference sequence). The CDR3 DNA follows: TGTGCCAGCAGCCAAGTAGTAAGGGACACTGAAGCTTTCTTT. It is translated as CASSQVVRDTEAFF.

The chain carries TRBV30 and TRBJ2-4; the match to TRBD1 covers 7 bases. The CDR3 loop spans 19 amino acids. V was clipped by 1 base and J by 0 bases; unmatched bases: 15. Germline-derived CDR1 and CDR2 are GTSNPN and SVGIG (reference sequence). The CDR3 coding sequence is TGTGCCTGGAGTGCAACCCCCAGACAGGGACAGCTAGCCAAAAACATTCAGTACTTC. Its translation is CAWSATPRQGQLAKNIQYF.

The chain's CDR3 is CATSIRTGRVSGELFF. The CDR3 nucleotides read TGTGCCACCAGCATTCGGACAGGGCGCGTCTCCGGGGAGCTGTTTTTT. The gene calls are TRBV15 and TRBJ2-2; 8 bases line up with TRBD1. Per germline, CDR1 LNHNV and CDR2 YYDKDF (reference sequence). The J segment lost 6 bases and the V segment lost 4 bases, leaving 10 bases of the junction unmatched. This CDR3 comprises 16 residues.

The chain has TRBV6-1 and TRBJ2-3, with no clear D. Per germline, CDR1 MNHNS and CDR2 SASEGT. V was shortened by 2 bases and J by 6 bases, with 21 bases between the two germline ends. CDR3 length: 17 amino acids. In nucleotides, the CDR3 is TGTGCCAGCAGTGAAAGGGAAAGCCCCCGAGTTCCTGATACGCAGTATTTT. Its protein is CASSERESPRVPDTQYF.

The chain joins TRBV11-1 to TRBJ2-7; 7 bases agree with TRBD2. The germline CDR1 and CDR2 sequences are SGHAT and FQDESV (reference sequence). The CDR3 runs 15 residues. J gave up 2 bases and V 5 bases, and 9 bases lay outside the gene matches. The CDR3 protein is CASSATGTTTYEQYF. The CDR3 DNA follows: TGTGCCAGCAGCGCAACCGGGACTACAACCTACGAGCAGTACTTC.

This clone was detected a few times. The chain uses TRBV5-1 and TRBJ2-1; D is unclear. Trimming removed 3 bases from V and 4 bases from J, with 11 bases in between. Looked up from germline, CDR1 is SGHRS and CDR2 is YFSETQ. The CDR3 sequence is 14 residues long. CDR3 loop: CASSSTPEYNEQFF. CDR3 nucleotides: TGCGCCAGCAGCTCGACTCCGGAGTACAATGAGCAGTTCTTC. Together with reference TRBV5-1 and TRBJ2-1, the CDR3 gives the full variable domain: KAGVTQTPRYLIKTRGQQVTLSCSPISGHRSVSWYQQTPGQGLQFLFEYFSETQRNKGNFPGRFSGRQFSNSRSEMNVSTLELGDSALYLCASSSTPEYNEQFFGPGTRLTVL.

This chain links TRBV28 with TRBJ2-1; 10 nucleotides agree with TRBD2. This CDR3 region has 16 residues. The germline V gene encodes CDR1 MDHEN and CDR2 SYDVKM. V gave up 3 bases and J gave up 3 bases; unmatched junction bases: 5. Written as DNA, the CDR3 is TGTGCCAGCAGTTTGCAAGCGGGAGGGGGCTACAATGAGCAGTTCTTC. Its protein is CASSLQAGGGYNEQFF.

This clone was detected only once. The genes are TRBV5-4 and TRBJ1-1; TRBD1 matches at 7 bases. The CDR3 covers 14 residues. The J segment lost 6 bases and the V segment lost 4 bases, leaving 9 bases of the junction unmatched. CDR1 is SGHNT and CDR2 is YYREEE in the germline V gene (reference sequence). The CDR3 region has the DNA TGTGCCAGCAGCAAAACAATTACAGGGGCTGAAGCTTTCTTT. Amino acid sequence: CASSKTITGAEAFF.

J is TRBJ2-1 and V is TRBV14; a weak D match, TRBD2 (6 bases). Germline loops: CDR1 SGHDN, CDR2 FVKESK. V dropped 2 bases and J dropped 4 bases, with 12 bases sitting between them. The CDR3 runs 15 residues. CDR3 nucleotide sequence: TGTGCCAGCAGCCAATACGGGAGTCGGTACAATGAGCAGTTCTTC. Its protein is CASSQYGSRYNEQFF.

This clone appeared once. V is TRBV28 and J is TRBJ2-1; 8 positions agree with TRBD1. Per germline, CDR1 MDHEN and CDR2 SYDVKM. V shed 5 bases and J 3 bases; nucleotides not matched to a gene: 3. This CDR3 has 14 amino acids. The chain's CDR3 is CASSPGQVYNEQFF. CDR3 DNA: TGTGCCAGCAGTCCGGGACAGGTCTACAATGAGCAGTTCTTC.

The chain combines TRBV4-3 with TRBJ1-6; D might be TRBD1 (5 bases). Between the trimmed V and J ends, which lost 0 bases and 10 bases, there was a span of 16 bases. Germline loops: CDR1 LGHNA, CDR2 YSLEER. The CDR3 consists of 16 residues. CDR3 sequence: CASSQDSDVSGSPLHF. DNA for the CDR3: TGCGCCAGCAGCCAAGATTCGGACGTCTCAGGGTCACCCCTCCACTTT.

The chain joins TRBV11-3 to TRBJ2-5; D uncertain. The CDR3 length is 12 residues. Trimming removed 5 bases at V and 5 bases at J, with 9 bases between. Germline lookup yields CDR1 SGHNT and CDR2 YENEEA. CDR3 nucleotides: TGTGCCAGCAGCCATAGTGCGGAGACCCAGTACTTC. The encoded protein is CASSHSAETQYF.

This chain links TRBV5-5 with TRBJ1-1; 7 nucleotides align to TRBD1. The trim removed 1 base at V and 6 bases at J, leaving 6 bases unmatched. The CDR3 contains 14 residues. CDR1 is SGHKS and CDR2 is YYEKEE in the germline V gene (reference sequence). Written as DNA, the CDR3 is TGTGCCAGCAGCTTGCGTGGACAGGAATCTGAAGCTTTCTTT. Residues: CASSLRGQESEAFF.

The rearrangement uses TRBV11-2 and TRBJ2-1, with D uncertain. Germline V gene sequence: CDR1 SGHAT, CDR2 FQNNGV. The ends were cut back, 5 bases at V and 3 bases at J, with 5 bases in the middle. CDR3 size: 12 residues. The CDR3 region is CASSLGYNEQFF. The CDR3, as DNA: TGTGCCAGCAGCCTGGGCTACAATGAGCAGTTCTTC.

The chain couples TRBV7-9 to TRBJ2-5; no reliable D call. V lost 5 bases to trimming and J lost 0 bases, with 4 bases between them. The CDR3 contains 12 residues. Germline V gene lookup returns CDR1 SEHNR and CDR2 FQNEAQ (reference sequence). CDR3 loop: CASSANQETQYF. The CDR3 DNA sequence: TGTGCCAGCAGCGCCAACCAAGAGACCCAGTACTTC.

The genes are TRBV6-5 and TRBJ1-1; the D is unclear. The CDR3 contains 11 residues. The germline V gene has CDR1 MNHEY and CDR2 SVGAGI. Trimming pared 8 bases from V and 4 bases from J, leaving 8 bases between. The CDR3 region is CASQRVTEAFF. In DNA, the CDR3 is TGTGCCAGCCAAAGGGTCACTGAAGCTTTCTTT.

V and J are TRBV9 and TRBJ2-3; 15 nucleotides agree with TRBD2. The J segment lost 5 bases and the V segment lost 3 bases, leaving 10 bases of the junction unmatched. Germline CDR1 SGDLS, CDR2 YYNGEE. The CDR3 runs 18 residues. The CDR3 DNA reads TGTGCCAGCAGCGCCTTACTCCCGGGACTAGCGGGAGGAGATACGCAGTATTTT. This codes for CASSALLPGLAGGDTQYF. The full variable domain, its missing parts supplied by reference TRBV9 and TRBJ2-3, is DSGVTQTPKHLITATGQRVTLRCSPRSGDLSVYWYQQSLDQGLQFLIQYYNGEERAKGNILERFSAQQFPDLHSELNLSSLELGDSALYFCASSALLPGLAGGDTQYFGPGTRLTVL.

The chain recombines TRBV10-3 with TRBJ1-4; tentative D call: TRBD1 (5 bases). V shed 3 bases and J shed 7 bases, with 18 bases lying between them. CDR1 is ENHRY, CDR2 SYGVKD, per germline. CDR3 length: 16 amino acids. The CDR3 DNA follows: TGTGCCATCAGTGACGGGGTCGGAGGGGTTGGTGAAAAACTGTTTTTT. It codes for CAISDGVGGVGEKLFF.